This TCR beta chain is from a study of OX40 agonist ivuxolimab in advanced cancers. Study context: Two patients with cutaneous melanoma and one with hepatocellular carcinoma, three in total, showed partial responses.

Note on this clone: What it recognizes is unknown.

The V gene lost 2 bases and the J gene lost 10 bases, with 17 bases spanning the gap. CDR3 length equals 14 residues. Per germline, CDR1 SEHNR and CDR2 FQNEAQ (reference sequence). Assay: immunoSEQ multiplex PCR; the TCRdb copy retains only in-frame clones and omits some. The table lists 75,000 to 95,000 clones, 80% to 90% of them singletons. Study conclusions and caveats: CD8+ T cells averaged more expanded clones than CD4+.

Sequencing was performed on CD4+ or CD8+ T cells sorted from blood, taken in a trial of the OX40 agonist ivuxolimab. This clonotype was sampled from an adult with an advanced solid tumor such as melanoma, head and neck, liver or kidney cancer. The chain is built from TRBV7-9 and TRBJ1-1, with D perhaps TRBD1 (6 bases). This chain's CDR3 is CASSLREGGSLAFF. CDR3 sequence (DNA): TGTGCCAGCAGCTTAAGGGAGGGGGGGTCTTTAGCTTTCTTT.